One sample yielded the 30 T cell receptor beta chains listed below, sequenced in a study of CD8 T cells in ankylosing spondylitis. Points from the study as a whole: A motif in TCR beta, a set of under ten highly homologous variants, appeared characteristic of ankylosing spondylitis blood.

TCRdb used MiXCR to reprocess the 5' RACE reads, holding one entry per CDR3 protein. Of about 440,000 distinct CDR3 sequences in the sample, 17% were seen once. These receptors lack a known antigen. Sequencing was done on a sample of blood, either unsorted or a sorted T cell fraction (not recorded which). Receptors were obtained from a male donor with ankylosing spondylitis.

This clonotype was counted only a few times. This rearrangement joins TRBV6-5 to TRBJ1-1, with D tentatively TRBD1 (6 bases). There are 12 residues in the CDR3. V was clipped by 7 bases and J by 2 bases, with 8 bases between them. Germline V lookup: CDR1 MNHEY, CDR2 SVGAGI. The DNA of the CDR3 is TGTGCCAGCAACAGGGCTAACACTGAAGCTTTCTTT. Translating gives CASNRANTEAFF.

This clonotype was seen repeatedly, ten times or more. The DNA for the CDR3 is TGTGCCAGCAGTTACGGGACAGGGGGCGCCCGGTTTGGGGCCAACGTCCTGACTTTC. Residues: CASSYGTGGARFGANVLTF. The V call is TRBV12-3 or TRBV12-4, the J call TRBJ2-6; TRBD1 aligns across 12 bases. The V segment lost 4 bases and the J segment 3 bases; nucleotides outside the gene matches: 10. This CDR3 contains 19 residues.

V usage is TRBV20-1 and J usage is TRBJ2-3, with a tentative D call TRBD2 (6 bases). This CDR3 is built from 13 residues. CDR1 and CDR2 from the germline V gene are DFQATT and SNEGSKA (reference sequence). V lost 4 bases, J lost 2 bases, and 10 bases lay in between. This CDR3 reads CSAIAETTDTQYF. As DNA, the CDR3 is TGCAGTGCTATAGCGGAGACCACAGATACGCAGTATTTT.

The chain couples TRBV6-1 to TRBJ2-1; D could derive from TRBD1 or TRBD2 (6 bases each). The germline gives CDR1 MNHNS, CDR2 SASEGT. CDR3 length: 16 amino acids. The germline V and J ends were trimmed by 5 bases and 7 bases, with 21 bases remaining between them. In nucleotides, the CDR3 is TGTGCCAGCAGTCCTAATTTGTGGGGGGCGGGGAATGAGCAGTTCTTC. Translating gives CASSPNLWGAGNEQFF.

In this sample, this clonotype turned up many times. This rearrangement joins TRBV5-1 to TRBJ2-2; 11 bases are shared with TRBD2. The CDR3 is made up of 16 amino acids. The V gene end was trimmed by 3 bases and the J gene end by 0 bases; junction bases not matched to a gene: 1. The germline V gene has CDR1 SGHRS and CDR2 YFSETQ. As DNA, the CDR3 is TGCGCCAGCAGCTCGGGACTAGCGGCGAACACCGGGGAGCTGTTTTTT. Its protein product is CASSSGLAANTGELFF. Drawing the rest from reference TRBV5-1 and TRBJ2-2, the complete variable domain is KAGVTQTPRYLIKTRGQQVTLSCSPISGHRSVSWYQQTPGQGLQFLFEYFSETQRNKGNFPGRFSGRQFSNSRSEMNVSTLELGDSALYLCASSSGLAANTGELFFGEGSRLTVL.

This clonotype has only a few counts. The chain is built from TRBV11-2 and TRBJ1-1; D is unresolved. Germline CDR1 and CDR2: SGHAT and FQNNGV. Between the trimmed V and J ends, which lost 1 base and 1 base, there was a span of 13 bases. The CDR3 sequence is 16 residues long. CDR3 loop: CASSLGPFTKNTEAFF. Written as DNA, the CDR3 is TGTGCCAGCAGCTTAGGTCCCTTTACAAAGAACACTGAAGCTTTCTTT.

This clonotype occurred a few times. The chain has TRBV5-1 and TRBJ1-2; TRBD1 aligns across 9 bases. J lost 7 bases, V lost 3 bases, and 10 bases had no gene match. CDR1 and CDR2 (germline): SGHRS, YFSETQ. The CDR3 runs 15 residues. CDR3 sequence: CASSSGTGMIGGYTF. The DNA for the CDR3 is TGCGCCAGCAGCTCCGGGACAGGGATGATTGGTGGCTACACCTTC.

This clonotype was observed at least ten times. V gene TRBV5-1 combines with J gene TRBJ1-1; possible D gene TRBD1, 6 bases. The CDR3 length is 15 residues. The V gene lost 4 bases and the J gene lost 11 bases, with 24 bases spanning the gap. Per the germline V gene, CDR1 is SGHRS and CDR2 is YFSETQ. The CDR3 loop reads CASSGLQGTMAEAFF. DNA for the CDR3: TGCGCCAGCAGCGGACTACAGGGAACTATGGCAGAGGCTTTCTTT.

V is TRBV4-1 and J is TRBJ2-1; 10 bases agree with TRBD2. The J segment lost 8 bases and the V segment lost 6 bases, leaving 10 bases of the junction unmatched. Germline V gives CDR1 MGHRA, CDR2 YSYEKL. This CDR3 has 15 residues. CDR3 DNA sequence: TGCGCCAGCAGACCTGGACTAGCGGCTCGGGATGAGCAGTTCTTC. It is translated as CASRPGLAARDEQFF.

The chain recombines TRBV29-1 with TRBJ1-1; 8 positions match TRBD1. CDR1 is SQVTM, CDR2 ANQGSEA, per germline. The CDR3 loop spans 14 amino acids. With 6 bases clipped from V and 1 base from J, the junction kept 7 bases outside the gene matches. The CDR3 DNA reads TGCAGCGTGGGGGACAGGCGAAAGAACACTGAAGCTTTCTTT. This sequence encodes CSVGDRRKNTEAFF.

CDR3 nucleotide sequence: TGCAGTGCTAAAGACCGATACACTGAAGCTTTCTTT. Amino acid sequence: CSAKDRYTEAFF. J is TRBJ1-1 and V is TRBV20-1; D gene uncertain. The germline V gene encodes CDR1 DFQATT and CDR2 SNEGSKA (reference sequence). This CDR3 comprises 12 residues. Trimming left V 4 bases short and J 3 bases short, with 9 bases between.

This clonotype was found many times. CDR3 residues: CATSRERTGQTGELFF. The CDR3 bases are TGTGCCACCAGCAGAGAAAGGACAGGGCAGACCGGGGAGCTGTTTTTT. The V gene is TRBV15, the J gene TRBJ2-2; the match to TRBD1 covers 8 bases. Germline assignment: CDR1 LNHNV and CDR2 YYDKDF (reference sequence). The CDR3 runs to 16 residues. The ends lost 0 bases at V and 5 bases at J; junction bases unmatched: 5.

The chain couples TRBV14 to TRBJ2-1; D may be TRBD2 (6 bases). Germline V gene sequence: CDR1 SGHDN, CDR2 FVKESK. V gave up 4 bases and J gave up 7 bases, with 23 bases separating them. This CDR3 is built from 17 residues. The CDR3 sequence is CASSPPVWEDRDNEQFF. The CDR3 DNA is TGTGCCAGCAGCCCCCCTGTCTGGGAGGACCGGGATAATGAGCAGTTCTTC.

The V call is TRBV20-1, the J call TRBJ2-5; D may be TRBD2 (5 bases). The V end was cut by 3 bases, the J end by 5 bases, with 16 bases between. Germline values: CDR1 DFQATT, CDR2 SNEGSKA (reference sequence). The CDR3 spans 14 residues. CDR3 sequence (DNA): TGCAGTGCTAGGAGCCTGAGGGTGGGGGAGACCCAGTACTTC. As protein: CSARSLRVGETQYF.

The chain uses TRBV20-1 and TRBJ2-5, with D unclear. This CDR3 spans 16 amino acids. Germline V gene data show CDR1 as DFQATT and CDR2 as SNEGSKA (reference sequence). The V end lost 4 bases, the J end lost 1 base, and 19 bases lay between the germline ends. Here the CDR3 DNA reads TGCAGTGCTACCATTCTCAAACCCTCCTTCCAAGAGACCCAGTACTTC. Translation: CSATILKPSFQETQYF.

This clonotype has a count of ten or more. CDR3 sequence reads: CASARDSTDTQYF. The CDR3 coding sequence is TGTGCCAGCGCTCGAGATAGCACAGATACGCAGTATTTT. The chain recombines TRBV12-3 or TRBV12-4 with TRBJ2-3; no clear D gene. V lost 8 bases, J lost 0 bases, and 9 bases lay in between. There are 13 residues in the CDR3.

This clonotype was picked up a small number of times. The chain employs TRBV28 and TRBJ2-2; 8 bases map to TRBD1. V shed 6 bases, J shed 6 bases, and the junction held 9 bases outside the gene matches. Germline V lookup: CDR1 MDHEN, CDR2 SYDVKM. The CDR3 loop spans 15 amino acids. The CDR3 DNA reads TGTGCCAGCAGCCTCGGACAGGGTGGCGCCGGGGAGCTGTTTTTT. It is translated as CASSLGQGGAGELFF.

The rearrangement uses TRBV12-5 and TRBJ2-1, with TRBD1 matching over 8 bases. This CDR3 comprises 15 residues. Per germline, CDR1 LGHNT and CDR2 FRNRAP. After removal of 1 base from V and 3 bases from J, the junction contained 2 bases not matched to a gene. CDR3 nucleotide sequence: TGTGCTAGTGGTTTGGGACAGGGGTTCTACAATGAGCAGTTCTTC. This codes for CASGLGQGFYNEQFF.

The rearrangement uses TRBV23-1 and TRBJ2-7; D might be TRBD2 (7 bases). Being an ORF, TRBV23-1 has a function that is uncertain. This CDR3 contains 16 residues. V was trimmed by 0 bases and J by 4 bases, leaving 16 bases between them. This chain's CDR3 is CASSQSRAGAQYEQYF. The CDR3 nucleotides are TGCGCCAGCAGTCAATCGAGGGCGGGGGCACAGTACGAGCAGTACTTC.

This clonotype was recorded a few times. This sequence joins TRBV20-1 and TRBJ2-2; D uncertain. CDR1 DFQATT and CDR2 SNEGSKA come from the germline V gene (reference sequence). This CDR3 is built from 16 residues. V was pared by 0 bases and J by 4 bases, with 15 bases between. CDR3 nucleotide sequence: TGCAGTGCTAGAGATAGGAGCCGAGCGTCCACCGGGGAGCTGTTTTTT. Its translation is CSARDRSRASTGELFF.

This clonotype was counted between two and nine times. J is TRBJ1-2 and V is TRBV9, with 7 bases matching TRBD1. V gave up 4 bases and J gave up 5 bases; unmatched junction bases: 8. This CDR3 contains 14 residues. Per germline, CDR1 SGDLS and CDR2 YYNGEE. The CDR3 spells CASSSLGDSYGYTF. CDR3 nucleotides: TGTGCCAGCAGCTCCCTCGGGGACAGTTATGGCTACACCTTC.

A few counts support this clonotype. The rearrangement links TRBV5-1 to TRBJ1-1; 8 nucleotides line up with TRBD1. The CDR3 extends over 13 amino acids. V was pared by 5 bases and J by 8 bases, with 8 bases of the junction left unmatched. CDR1 and CDR2 (germline): SGHRS, YFSETQ. CDR3 nucleotide sequence: TGCGCCAGCAGTACCGACAGGGGCTACGAAGCTTTCTTT. Translating gives CASSTDRGYEAFF.

This clonotype was seen many times. The rearrangement joins TRBV7-9 to TRBJ1-1; 10 nucleotides line up with TRBD1. Germline CDR1 and CDR2: SEHNR and FQNEAQ (reference sequence). This CDR3 spans 13 amino acids. V lost 1 base and J lost 11; bases outside the gene matches: 4. In DNA, the CDR3 is TGTGCCAGCAGCTTAGTCGGGACAGGGGAGGCTTTCTTT. This codes for CASSLVGTGEAFF.

V is TRBV6-5 and J is TRBJ1-6; D possibly corresponds to TRBD1 (5 bases). The germline V and J ends were trimmed by 7 bases and 13 bases, with 14 bases remaining between them. CDR3 length: 12 residues. Germline V gene data show CDR1 as MNHEY and CDR2 as SVGAGI. Here the CDR3 DNA reads TGTGCCAGCACCAGAGGTGGGGGTCCCCTCCACTTT. Translation gives CASTRGGGPLHF.

Only a few counts were recorded for this clonotype. The chain uses TRBV12-3 or TRBV12-4 and TRBJ2-5, with TRBD1 identical over 7 bases. The CDR3 loop spans 13 amino acids. The V gene end was trimmed by 6 bases and the J gene end by 2 bases; junction bases not matched to a gene: 3. CDR3 in amino acids: CASRTTGQETQYF. The CDR3 nucleotides are TGTGCCAGCAGAACGACAGGGCAAGAGACCCAGTACTTC.

The chain joins TRBV20-1 to TRBJ1-4, with a tentative D call TRBD1 (5 bases). This CDR3 comprises 13 residues. The V gene lost 3 bases and the J gene lost 3 bases, with 8 bases spanning the gap. CDR1 and CDR2 (germline): DFQATT, SNEGSKA (reference sequence). This CDR3 reads CSARGRANEKLFF. In DNA, the CDR3 is TGCAGTGCTAGGGGGCGGGCTAATGAAAAACTGTTTTTT.

The rearrangement uses TRBV9 and TRBJ1-6; tentative D call: TRBD1 (5 bases). The CDR3 is made up of 15 amino acids. The germline gives CDR1 SGDLS, CDR2 YYNGEE. Trimming shortened V by 2 bases and J by 9 bases, and 15 bases separated the two germline ends. The CDR3 bases are TGTGCCAGCAGCGTCGACCGAAGGGGCGGTTCACCCCTCCACTTT. This sequence encodes CASSVDRRGGSPLHF.

V and J are TRBV30 and TRBJ1-4; perhaps TRBD1 as D (5 bases). The germline V and J ends were trimmed by 2 bases and 8 bases, with 12 bases remaining between them. There are 13 residues in the CDR3. CDR1 and CDR2 (germline): GTSNPN, SVGIG (reference sequence). CDR3 DNA sequence: TGTGCCTGGAGTATCCAGGGTTGGGAAAAACTGTTTTTT. Residues: CAWSIQGWEKLFF. Drawing the rest from reference TRBV30 and TRBJ1-4, the complete variable domain is SQTIHQWPATLVQPVGSPLSLECTVEGTSNPNLYWYRQAAGRGLQLLFYSVGIGQISSEVPQNLSASRPQDRQFILSSKKLLLSDSGFYLCAWSIQGWEKLFFGSGTQLSVL.

This clonotype was detected only a few times. The chain links TRBV20-1 to TRBJ2-7; 8 bases match TRBD1. The CDR3 has 13 amino acids. CDR1 and CDR2 from the germline V gene are DFQATT and SNEGSKA (reference sequence). J gave up 2 bases and V 6 bases, and 6 bases lay outside the gene matches. The CDR3 protein is CSAVDRGAYEQYF. CDR3 DNA: TGCAGTGCCGTAGACAGGGGAGCCTACGAGCAGTACTTC.

V gene TRBV6-1 combines with J gene TRBJ1-5; D is uncertain. The CDR3 runs to 16 residues. Germline assignment: CDR1 MNHNS and CDR2 SASEGT. The V gene lost 7 bases and the J gene lost 1 base, with 17 bases spanning the gap. DNA of the CDR3: TGTGCCAGCACCCCAACATCCCGCCAGAGCAATCAGCCCCAGCATTTT. Translated: CASTPTSRQSNQPQHF.